This T cell receptor (beta chain) is drawn from a study of T cell repertoires in cytomegalovirus infection. On the study more broadly: Indications came from public TCR beta signatures; they pointed to CMV infection and to a matching HLA type. Points from the study as a whole: Dominating the ex vivo response were HLA-C-restricted CMV-specific TCR beta clonotypes.

TCRdb re-called the reads with MiXCR, one entry per CDR3 protein. Of 560,000 or so distinct CDR3 sequences in the sample, about 17% were seen once. This CDR3 is 18 amino acids long. Germline V gives CDR1 SGHAT, CDR2 FQNNGV. V was cut by 2 bases and J by 0 bases, with 19 bases left in between. This clonotype was observed many times. Its cognate antigen is unknown. Sample: CD8+ T cells from PBMCs. This chain links TRBV11-2 with TRBJ1-1; the D gene is possibly TRBD1 (5 bases). This receptor was identified in a human donor in good health (CMV status not recorded). Some clones in this sample may be carry-over from other donors' samples. This chain's CDR3 is CASSLWGGIQDMNTEAFF. The CDR3 DNA is TGTGCCAGCAGCTTATGGGGCGGGATACAGGATATGAACACTGAAGCTTTCTTT.